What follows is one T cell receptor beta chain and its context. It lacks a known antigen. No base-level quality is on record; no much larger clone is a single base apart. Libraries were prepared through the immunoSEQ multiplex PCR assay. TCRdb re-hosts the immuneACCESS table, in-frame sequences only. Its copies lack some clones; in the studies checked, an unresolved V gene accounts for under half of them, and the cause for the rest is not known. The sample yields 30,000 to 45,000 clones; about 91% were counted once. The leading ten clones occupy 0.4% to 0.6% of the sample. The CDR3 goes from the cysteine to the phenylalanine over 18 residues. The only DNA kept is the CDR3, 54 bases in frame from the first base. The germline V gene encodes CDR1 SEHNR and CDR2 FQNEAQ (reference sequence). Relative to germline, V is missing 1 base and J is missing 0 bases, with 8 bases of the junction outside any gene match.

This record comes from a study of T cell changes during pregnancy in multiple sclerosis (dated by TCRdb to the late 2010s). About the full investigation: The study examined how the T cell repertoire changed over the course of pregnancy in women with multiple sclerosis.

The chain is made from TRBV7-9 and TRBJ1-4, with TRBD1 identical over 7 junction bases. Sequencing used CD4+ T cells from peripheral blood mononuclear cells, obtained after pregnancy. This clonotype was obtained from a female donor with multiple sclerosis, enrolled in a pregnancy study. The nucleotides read TGTGCCAGCAGCTTAGGGGTCGGGCAGGGGGCAACTAATGAAAAACTGTTTTTT. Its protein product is CASSLGVGQGATNEKLFF.